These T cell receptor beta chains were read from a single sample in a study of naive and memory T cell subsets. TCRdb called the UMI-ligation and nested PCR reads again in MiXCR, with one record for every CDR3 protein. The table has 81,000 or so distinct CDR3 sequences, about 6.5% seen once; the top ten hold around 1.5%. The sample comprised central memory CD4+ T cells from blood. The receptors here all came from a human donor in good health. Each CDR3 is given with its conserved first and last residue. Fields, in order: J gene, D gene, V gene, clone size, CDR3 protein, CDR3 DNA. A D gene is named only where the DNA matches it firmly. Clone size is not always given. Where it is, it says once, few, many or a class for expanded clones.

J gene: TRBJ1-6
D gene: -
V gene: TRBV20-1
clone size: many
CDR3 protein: CSASTGLGPLHF
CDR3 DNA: TGCAGTGCTAGCACAGGCCTGGGGCCCCTCCACTTT

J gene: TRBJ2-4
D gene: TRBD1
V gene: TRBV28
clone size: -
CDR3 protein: CASSSQGAWSKNIQYF
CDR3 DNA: TGTGCCAGCAGCAGTCAGGGGGCTTGGTCCAAAAACATTCAGTACTTC

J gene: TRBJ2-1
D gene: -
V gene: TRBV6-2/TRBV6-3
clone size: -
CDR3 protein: CASSHLNEQFF
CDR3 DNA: TGTGCCAGCAGTCACCTAAATGAGCAGTTCTTC

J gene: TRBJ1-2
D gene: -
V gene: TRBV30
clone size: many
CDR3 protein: CAWSVTGTVDTF
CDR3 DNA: TGTGCCTGGAGTGTAACGGGGACCGTCGACACCTTC

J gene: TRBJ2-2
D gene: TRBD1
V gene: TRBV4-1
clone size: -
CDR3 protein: CASSQTGTGTNTGELFF
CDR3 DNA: TGCGCCAGCAGCCAGACCGGGACAGGGACGAACACCGGGGAGCTGTTTTTT

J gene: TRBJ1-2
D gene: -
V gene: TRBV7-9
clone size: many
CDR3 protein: CASSLLSGVGYTF
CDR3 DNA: TGTGCCAGCAGCTTATTGTCCGGGGTCGGCTACACCTTC

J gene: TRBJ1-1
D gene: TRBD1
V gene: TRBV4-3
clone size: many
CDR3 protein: CASSQDAQGATEAFF
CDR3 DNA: TGCGCCAGCAGCCAAGATGCTCAGGGGGCGACTGAAGCTTTCTTT

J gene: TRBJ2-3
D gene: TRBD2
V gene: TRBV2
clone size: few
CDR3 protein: CASYSGMADTQYF
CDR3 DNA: TGTGCCAGCTATAGCGGGATGGCAGATACGCAGTATTTT

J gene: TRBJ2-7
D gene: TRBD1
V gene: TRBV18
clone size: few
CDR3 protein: CASSQDRGFVYEQYF
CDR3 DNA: TGTGCCAGCTCACAGGACAGGGGATTTGTTTACGAGCAGTACTTC

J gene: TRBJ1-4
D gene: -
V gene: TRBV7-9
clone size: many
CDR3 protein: CASSLQGNEKLFF
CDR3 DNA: TGTGCCAGCAGCCTTCAAGGGAATGAAAAACTGTTTTTT

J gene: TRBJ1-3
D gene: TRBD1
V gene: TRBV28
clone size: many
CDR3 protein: CAFLRTGASGNTIYF
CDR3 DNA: TGTGCCTTCCTCCGGACAGGCGCATCTGGAAACACCATATATTTT

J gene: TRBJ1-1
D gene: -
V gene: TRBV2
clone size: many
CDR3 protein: CASFRVNTEAFF
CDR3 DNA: TGTGCCAGCTTTCGGGTGAACACTGAAGCTTTCTTT

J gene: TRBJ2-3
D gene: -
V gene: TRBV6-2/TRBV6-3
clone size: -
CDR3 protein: CASHRRADTQYF
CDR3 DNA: TGTGCCAGCCACCGGCGGGCAGATACGCAGTATTTT

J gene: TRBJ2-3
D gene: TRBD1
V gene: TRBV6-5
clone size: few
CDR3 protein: CASSYDRGTDTQYF
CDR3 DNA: TGTGCCAGCAGTTACGACAGGGGTACAGATACGCAGTATTTT

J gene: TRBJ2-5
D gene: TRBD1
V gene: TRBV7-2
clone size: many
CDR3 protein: CASKYDRELQETQYF
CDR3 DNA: TGTGCCAGCAAATACGACAGGGAACTCCAAGAGACCCAGTACTTC

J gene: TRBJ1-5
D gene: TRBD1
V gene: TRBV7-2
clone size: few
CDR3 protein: CASSSQGARQPQHF
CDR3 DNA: TGTGCCAGCAGCTCACAGGGGGCGCGACAGCCCCAGCATTTT

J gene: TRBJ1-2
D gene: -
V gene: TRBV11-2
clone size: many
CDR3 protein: CASSLGGPAGYGYTF
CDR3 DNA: TGTGCCAGCAGCTTAGGAGGACCCGCTGGCTATGGCTACACCTTC

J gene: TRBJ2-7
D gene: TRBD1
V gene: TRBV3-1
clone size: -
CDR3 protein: CASSPPGTGAAREQYF
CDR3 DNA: TGTGCCAGCAGCCCCCCCGGGACAGGGGCCGCGAGGGAGCAGTACTTC

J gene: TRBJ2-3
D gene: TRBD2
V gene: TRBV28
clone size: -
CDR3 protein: CASSSSTSGGTDTQYF
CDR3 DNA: TGTGCCAGCAGTTCATCTACTAGCGGGGGTACAGATACGCAGTATTTT

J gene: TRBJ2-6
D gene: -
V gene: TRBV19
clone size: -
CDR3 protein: CASLHRGAGANVLTF
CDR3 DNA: TGTGCCAGTCTCCATCGGGGTGCCGGGGCCAACGTCCTGACTTTC

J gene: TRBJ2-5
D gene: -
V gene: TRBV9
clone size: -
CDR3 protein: CASSVGLGSETQYF
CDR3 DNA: TGTGCCAGCAGCGTAGGTCTAGGTTCAGAGACCCAGTACTTC

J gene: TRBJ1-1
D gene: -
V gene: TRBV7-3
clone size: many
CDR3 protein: CASSPDSDTEAFF
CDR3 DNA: TGTGCCAGCAGCCCGGACAGTGACACTGAAGCTTTCTTT

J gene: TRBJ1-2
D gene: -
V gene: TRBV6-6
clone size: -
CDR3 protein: CASSYTGSMDGYTF
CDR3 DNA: TGTGCCAGCAGTTACACCGGGTCGATGGATGGCTACACCTTC

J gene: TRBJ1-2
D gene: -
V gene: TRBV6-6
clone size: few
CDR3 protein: CASTHGEGGYTF
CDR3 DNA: TGTGCCAGCACCCACGGGGAAGGCGGCTACACCTTC

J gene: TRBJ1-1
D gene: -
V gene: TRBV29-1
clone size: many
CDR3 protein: CSVEVWVMWGNTEAFF
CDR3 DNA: TGCAGCGTTGAAGTTTGGGTGATGTGGGGGAACACTGAAGCTTTCTTT

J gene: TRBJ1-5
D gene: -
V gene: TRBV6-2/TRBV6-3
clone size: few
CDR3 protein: CASIRVKPQHF
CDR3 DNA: TGTGCCAGCATCCGGGTAAAGCCCCAGCATTTT

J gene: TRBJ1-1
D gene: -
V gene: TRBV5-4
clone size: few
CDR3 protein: CASSSGSRMAGAFF
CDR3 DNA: TGTGCCAGCAGTTCTGGCAGTCGCATGGCCGGCGCTTTCTTT

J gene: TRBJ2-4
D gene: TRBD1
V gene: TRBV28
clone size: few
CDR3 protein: CASSLGGQVLAKNIQYF
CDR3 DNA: TGTGCCAGCAGTTTAGGGGGACAGGTCCTAGCCAAAAACATTCAGTACTTC